This T cell receptor beta chain was sequenced for a study of Ad26.COV2.S vaccination and SARS-CoV-2 variants. Study background: The COV1001 Ad26.COV2.S trial arm included the donor.

On this clone: This sample also contains other DNA sequences that code for the same CDR3.

The method was immunoSEQ multiplex PCR; TCRdb's version includes in-frame clones alone and lacks a portion of them. The data show approximately 420,000 clones, with about 85% seen just once and 3% to 4.5% held by the top ten. Germline values: CDR1 MNHEY, CDR2 SVGEGT. V gave up 4 bases and J gave up 2 bases, with 8 bases separating them. The CDR3 spans 13 residues. Treatment here: around 19 received Ad26.COV2.S at low or high dose, single or two shots; five or six received placebo; per-sample allocation not given. Day 63 following the first vaccine or placebo injection was when the samples were taken.

This chain connects TRBV6-2 or TRBV6-3 to TRBJ1-1, with D perhaps TRBD1 (5 bases). The source was peripheral blood, collected in a trial of Ad26.COV2.S vaccine versus placebo. The sequence was obtained from a person between 18 and 60 years old who received the Ad26.COV2.S COVID-19 vaccine or a placebo. The CDR3 region is CASSSDRNTEAFF. CDR3 DNA: TGTGCCAGCAGTTCTGACAGAAACACTGAAGCTTTCTTT.